The 25 T cell receptor beta chains presented below share a single source sample, sequenced in a study of blood T cell repertoires in COVID-19. Measured with immunoSEQ multiplex PCR; TCRdb has only the in-frame clones, and not every one. The sample carries about 300,000 clones, more than 75% recorded once. The sample taken for sequencing was peripheral blood. These receptors all stem from a woman in her forties or fifties with acute or convalescent COVID-19.

V gene TRBV6-1 combines with J gene TRBJ2-7; D perhaps matches TRBD2 (7 bases). The germline V gene encodes CDR1 MNHNS and CDR2 SASEGT. The length of the CDR3 is 18 residues. The V end lost 1 base, the J end lost 2 bases, and 21 bases lay between the germline ends. This chain's CDR3 is CASSEGGGRKLLTYEQYF. The CDR3 DNA follows: TGTGCCAGCAGTGAAGGCGGGGGCCGCAAACTTCTGACCTACGAGCAGTACTTC.

The chain employs TRBV4-2 and TRBJ2-5; 8 nucleotides line up with TRBD2. J was trimmed by 5 bases and V by 0 bases; bases with no gene match: 8. CDR3 length equals 16 residues. CDR1 LGHNA and CDR2 YNFKEQ come from the germline V gene. The CDR3 reads CASSQDESASGETQYF. The CDR3 DNA sequence: TGTGCCAGCAGCCAAGATGAGTCGGCTAGCGGGGAGACCCAGTACTTC.

The V and J genes are TRBV28 and TRBJ2-1; 11 bases align to TRBD1. V lost 6 bases to trimming and J lost 7 bases; unmatched junction nucleotides: 14. Germline loops: CDR1 MDHEN, CDR2 SYDVKM. The CDR3 runs to 17 residues. The CDR3 loop is CASSEQSGTGGWNEQFF. In DNA form, the CDR3 reads TGTGCCAGCAGCGAACAATCCGGGACAGGGGGATGGAATGAGCAGTTCTTC.

The V and J genes are TRBV14 and TRBJ2-1, with TRBD2 matching over 12 bases. The CDR3 runs to 15 residues. Germline V CDR1 and CDR2: SGHDN, FVKESK. V lost 1 base to trimming and J lost 11 bases; unmatched junction nucleotides: 6. The CDR3 DNA reads as TGTGCCAGCAGCCAAGCGCTAGCGGGAGGGCCAAAGCAGTTCTTC. As protein: CASSQALAGGPKQFF. Variable domain in full (rest from reference TRBV14 and TRBJ2-1): EAGVTQFPSHSVIEKGQTVTLRCDPISGHDNLYWYRRVMGKEIKFLLHFVKESKQDESGMPNNRFLAERTGGTYSTLKVQPAELEDSGVYFCASSQALAGGPKQFFGPGTRLTVL.

The chain has TRBV19 and TRBJ1-1, with D perhaps TRBD1 (5 bases). The germline V gene encodes CDR1 LNHDA and CDR2 SQIVND (reference sequence). The V gene lost 7 bases and the J gene lost 4 bases, with 16 bases spanning the gap. The CDR3 totals 14 residues. The CDR3 region is CASNPDRGRTEAFF. CDR3 DNA: TGTGCCAGTAACCCAGACAGAGGTCGCACTGAAGCTTTCTTT. The full variable domain, in which reference TRBV19 and TRBJ1-1 provide the parts outside the CDR3, is DGGITQSPKYLFRKEGQNVTLSCEQNLNHDAMYWYRQDPGQGLRLIYYSQIVNDFQKGDIAEGYSVSREKKESFPLTVTSAQKNPTAFYLCASNPDRGRTEAFFGQGTRLTVV.

Only a few counts were recorded for this clone. The V gene is TRBV28, the J gene TRBJ2-4, with 8 bases fitting TRBD1. The V segment lost 3 bases and the J segment 0 bases; nucleotides outside the gene matches: 7. CDR3 length: 17 amino acids. Germline loops: CDR1 MDHEN, CDR2 SYDVKM. CDR3 protein: CASSFLQTGEAKNIQYF. The CDR3 DNA reads TGTGCCAGCAGTTTTCTTCAGACAGGGGAAGCCAAAAACATTCAGTACTTC. The whole variable domain, filled in from reference TRBV28 and TRBJ2-4, reads DVKVTQSSRYLVKRTGEKVFLECVQDMDHENMFWYRQDPGLGLRLIYFSYDVKMKEKGDIPEGYSVSREKKERFSLILESASTNQTSMYLCASSFLQTGEAKNIQYFGAGTRLSVL.

The chain uses TRBV7-2 and TRBJ2-7; 8 bases fit TRBD1. Per the germline V gene, CDR1 is SGHTA and CDR2 is FQGNSA. Trimming at V came to 1 base and at J to 1 base, leaving 3 bases not matched to a gene. This CDR3 region has 15 residues. CDR3 DNA: TGTGCCAGCAGCTTAGGGACAGGGTTTTCCTACGAGCAGTACTTC. It is translated as CASSLGTGFSYEQYF.

The CDR3 loop reads CASSSGQGGGQETQYF. CDR3 DNA: TGTGCCAGCAGCTCGGGACAGGGAGGAGGTCAAGAGACCCAGTACTTC. The chain couples TRBV7-3 to TRBJ2-5; TRBD1 matches 9 bases. This CDR3 has 16 amino acids. Looked up from germline, CDR1 is SGHTA and CDR2 is FQGTGA. J was trimmed by 2 bases and V by 4 bases; bases with no gene match: 8. The variable domain in full, completed from reference TRBV7-3 and TRBJ2-5, reads GAGVSQTPSNKVTEKGKYVELRCDPISGHTALYWYRQSLGQGPEFLIYFQGTGAADDSGLPNDRFFAVRPEGSVSTLKIQRTERGDSAVYLCASSSGQGGGQETQYFGPGTRLLVL.

On this clone itself: Without the conserved terminal phenylalanine or tryptophan, this CDR3 likely stems from a read error. It is unclear where the CDR3 begins or ends on the DNA, so no DNA is shown, and the CDR3 is as TCRdb lists it. The chain couples TRBV27 to TRBJ2-7; TRBD2 is taken as the D call from the table, unchecked against the DNA. From its first to its last residue, the CDR3 has 8 amino acids. From germline, CDR1 is MNHEY and CDR2 SMNVEV (reference sequence). CDR3: CASTTGRI.

The chain has TRBV30 and TRBJ1-2; no clear D gene. This CDR3 contains 13 residues. CDR1 and CDR2 (germline): GTSNPN, SVGIG (reference sequence). The V end lost 2 bases, the J end lost 6 bases, and 13 bases lay between the germline ends. CDR3 nucleotides: TGTGCCTGGAGTTCCGGGTTTTTTAATGGCTACACCTTC. It encodes CAWSSGFFNGYTF. The full variable domain, its missing parts supplied by reference TRBV30 and TRBJ1-2, is SQTIHQWPATLVQPVGSPLSLECTVEGTSNPNLYWYRQAAGRGLQLLFYSVGIGQISSEVPQNLSASRPQDRQFILSSKKLLLSDSGFYLCAWSSGFFNGYTFGSGTRLTVV.

V is TRBV25-1 and J is TRBJ2-7, with TRBD1 matching 8 bases. Germline CDR1 reads MGHDK; CDR2 reads SYGVNS. Trimming cost V 8 bases and J 2 bases; bases outside gene matches: 11. CDR3 length: 15 amino acids. CDR3 in amino acids: CASFDGGRGPYEQYF. The CDR3 DNA is TGTGCCAGCTTCGATGGGGGCAGGGGGCCCTACGAGCAGTACTTC.

This clone was counted a single time. The chain links TRBV6-5 to TRBJ2-7, with a weak D call TRBD1 (6 bases). This CDR3 region has 13 residues. CDR1 MNHEY and CDR2 SVGAGI come from the germline V gene. V was cut by 8 bases and J by 4 bases, with 15 bases left in between. The CDR3 bases are TGTGCCAGCGTGAGGGCAGGGGATTACGAGCAGTACTTC. Translated, it gives CASVRAGDYEQYF.

This clone was recorded only once. The chain has TRBV28 and TRBJ2-7; D ambiguous. The germline V gene has CDR1 MDHEN and CDR2 SYDVKM. V was pared by 1 base and J by 7 bases, with 8 bases between. The CDR3 extends over 12 amino acids. The CDR3 DNA sequence: TGTGCCAGCAGTTTATACAGTCGGGAGCAGTACTTC. Translation: CASSLYSREQYF.

The chain joins TRBV24-1 to TRBJ2-3; D possibly corresponds to TRBD1 (6 bases). CDR3 size: 12 residues. Per germline, CDR1 KGHDR and CDR2 SFDVKD. V lost 3 bases and J lost 11, with 11 bases in between. The DNA of the CDR3 is TGTGCCACCAGTGATCCAGGGGCATGGCAGTATTTT. Residues: CATSDPGAWQYF.

This clone was seen repeatedly, ten times or more. The genes are TRBV3-1 (or the pseudogene TRBV3-2) and TRBJ2-7; TRBD1 aligns across 9 bases. Trimming cost V 4 bases and J 6 bases; bases outside gene matches: 10. Looked up from germline, CDR1 is LGHDT and CDR2 is YNNKEL (reference sequence). This CDR3 contains 15 residues. CDR3 DNA sequence: TGTGCCAGCAGCCTAGGGACAGGGTCTCTAGGCGAGCAGTACTTC. The encoded protein is CASSLGTGSLGEQYF.

As DNA, the CDR3 is TGTGCCACGCGGGAGGGTAGCACAGATACGCAGTATTTT. The encoded protein is CATREGSTDTQYF. The chain employs TRBV6-5 and TRBJ2-3, with 9 bases aligning to TRBD2. Germline trimming cut 10 bases from V and 0 bases from J; bases unmatched to any gene: 2. CDR3 length: 13 residues. Germline V gene lookup returns CDR1 MNHEY and CDR2 SVGAGI.

The rearrangement joins TRBV24-1 to TRBJ2-2; D is ambiguous. Germline V CDR1 and CDR2: KGHDR, SFDVKD. V was clipped by 1 base and J by 8 bases, with 4 bases between them. This CDR3 has 12 amino acids. CDR3 residues: CATSDLRGELFF. The CDR3 nucleotides read TGTGCCACCAGTGATTTACGGGGGGAGCTGTTTTTT.

A few counts support this clone. The chain links TRBV19 to TRBJ1-5; a weak D match, TRBD1 (6 bases). Germline CDR1 LNHDA, CDR2 SQIVND (reference sequence). V lost 2 bases to trimming and J lost 0 bases, with 17 bases between them. The CDR3 has 18 amino acids. The CDR3 coding sequence is TGTGCCAGTAGTATATGGGGGCGGCTTTCCTATAGCAATCAGCCCCAGCATTTT. It codes for CASSIWGRLSYSNQPQHF.

Here the CDR3 DNA reads TGTGCCAGCAGTCCCCCGGGACTCCAAGAGACCCAGTACTTC. The encoded protein is CASSPPGLQETQYF. The V and J genes are TRBV28 and TRBJ2-5; possibly TRBD2 for D (6 bases). V was trimmed by 5 bases and J by 1 base, leaving 11 bases between them. There are 14 residues in the CDR3. Germline V gives CDR1 MDHEN, CDR2 SYDVKM.

The rearrangement links TRBV7-9 to TRBJ2-7; perhaps TRBD1 as D (5 bases). Trimming shortened V by 3 bases and J by 4 bases, and 7 bases separated the two germline ends. Looked up from germline, CDR1 is SEHNR and CDR2 is FQNEAQ (reference sequence). This CDR3 has 12 amino acids. The CDR3 sequence is CASSFDSYEQYF. For the CDR3, the DNA is TGTGCCAGCAGCTTTGACAGTTACGAGCAGTACTTC.

The CDR3 coding sequence is TGTGCCAGCAGACTGAGCTCTGGAAACACCATATATTTT. The encoded protein is CASRLSSGNTIYF. The chain employs TRBV2 and TRBJ1-3; D call uncertain. This CDR3 is 13 amino acids long. Trimming stripped 6 bases from V and 0 bases from J, with 6 bases between. Germline CDR1 and CDR2: SNHLY and FYNNEI.

The chain recombines TRBV7-2 with TRBJ1-1; D is perhaps TRBD1 (5 bases). The CDR3 is made up of 15 amino acids. With 5 bases removed from V and 4 bases from J, the gap between germline ends came to 17 bases. Germline CDR1 and CDR2: SGHTA and FQGNSA. Here the CDR3 reads CASSIKYSGGTEAFF. CDR3 DNA: TGTGCCAGCAGCATTAAGTATTCCGGGGGCACTGAAGCTTTCTTT. Together with reference TRBV7-2 and TRBJ1-1, the CDR3 gives the full variable domain: GAGVSQSPSNKVTEKGKDVELRCDPISGHTALYWYRQSLGQGLEFLIYFQGNSAPDKSGLPSDRFSAERTGGSVSTLTIQRTQQEDSAVYLCASSIKYSGGTEAFFGQGTRLTVV.

The chain has TRBV12-3 or TRBV12-4 and TRBJ1-6; D unclear. The CDR3 has 13 amino acids. V lost 8 bases, J lost 4 bases, and 9 bases lay in between. The CDR3 DNA follows: TGTGCCAGCGCAGGAGGGTATAATTCACCCCTCCACTTT. This translates into CASAGGYNSPLHF.

This chain links TRBV7-9 with TRBJ1-5, with unresolved D. Trimming took off 5 bases at V and 4 bases at J, with 6 bases between the two ends. The CDR3 extends over 12 amino acids. The germline CDR1 and CDR2 sequences are SEHNR and FQNEAQ (reference sequence). The CDR3 protein is CASSILNQPQHF. The CDR3 bases are TGTGCCAGCAGCATCTTGAATCAGCCCCAGCATTTT.

V is TRBV5-4 and J is TRBJ2-5, with a possible D match to TRBD2 (6 bases). Per germline, CDR1 SGHNT and CDR2 YYREEE (reference sequence). V lost 1 base, J lost 2 bases, and 12 bases lay in between. The length of the CDR3 is 15 residues. The CDR3 loop reads CASSLPGAGQETQYF. For the CDR3, the DNA is TGTGCCAGCAGCTTGCCGGGAGCGGGTCAAGAGACCCAGTACTTC.